These 15 T cell receptor beta chains were sequenced from one sample in a study of pediatric ulcerative colitis (dated by TCRdb to about 2019). Receptor amplification or capture employed the immunoSEQ multiplex PCR assay. TCRdb re-hosts the immuneACCESS table, in-frame sequences only. Its copies lack some clones; in the studies checked, an unresolved V gene accounts for under half of them, and the cause for the rest is not known. The sample data list approximately 37,000 clones, and over 70% of these were observed just once. Less than 10% of the sample goes to the ten largest clones. One to two pinch biopsies were taken from the rectum for research during colonoscopy. Sequencing was done on a sample of gut tissue. Source of these receptors: a boy younger than 18 with severe ulcerative colitis.

This chain joins TRBV5-4 and TRBJ2-7, with D perhaps matching TRBD2 (7 bases). Germline CDR1 SGHNT, CDR2 YYREEE (reference sequence). The CDR3 is 15 amino acids. Trimming removed 3 bases at V and 0 bases at J, with 13 bases between. The CDR3 region has the DNA TGTGCCAGCAGCTGGGGGGGCAGGAGCTCCTACGAGCAGTACTTC. Translation: CASSWGGRSSYEQYF.

The rearrangement uses TRBV7-9 and TRBJ1-1; 9 bases are shared with TRBD1. Unmatched junction bases numbered 4, after V lost 4 bases and J lost 1 base. Germline V gene lookup returns CDR1 SEHNR and CDR2 FQNEAQ (reference sequence). The CDR3 loop spans 15 amino acids. CDR3 nucleotide sequence: TGTGCCAGCAGCTGGCTGGACAGGGGGAACACTGAAGCTTTCTTT. It yields the protein CASSWLDRGNTEAFF.

This clone was seen once. This chain joins TRBV9 and TRBJ2-1; D is undetermined. CDR1 and CDR2 from the germline V gene are SGDLS and YYNGEE. Trimming left V 3 bases short and J 5 bases short, with 12 bases between. The CDR3 loop spans 14 amino acids. The CDR3 spells CASSGAGRDNEQFF. The CDR3 bases are TGTGCCAGCAGCGGGGCCGGGCGAGACAATGAGCAGTTCTTC. The whole variable domain, remainder taken from reference TRBV9 and TRBJ2-1, is DSGVTQTPKHLITATGQRVTLRCSPRSGDLSVYWYQQSLDQGLQFLIQYYNGEERAKGNILERFSAQQFPDLHSELNLSSLELGDSALYFCASSGAGRDNEQFFGPGTRLTVL.

The chain couples TRBV7-3 to TRBJ2-7, with unresolved D. CDR1 and CDR2 (germline): SGHTA, FQGTGA. The CDR3 length is 13 residues. The ends were cut back, 5 bases at V and 4 bases at J, with 12 bases in the middle. The CDR3: CASSPPGGYEQYF. In DNA form, the CDR3 reads TGTGCCAGCAGCCCCCCAGGTGGGTACGAGCAGTACTTC.

V usage is TRBV4-1 and J usage is TRBJ1-2, with a possible D match to TRBD1 (5 bases). Germline-derived CDR1 and CDR2 are MGHRA and YSYEKL. The V end lost 3 bases, the J end lost 8 bases, and 13 bases lay between the germline ends. The CDR3 consists of 13 residues. The CDR3 region has the DNA TGCGCCAGCAGCCAGGGGGTCTCGCGCGGCTACACCTTC. Translation: CASSQGVSRGYTF.

The chain has TRBV5-1 and TRBJ2-5, with a possible D match to TRBD1 (5 bases). CDR3 length equals 12 residues. Germline loops: CDR1 SGHRS, CDR2 YFSETQ. V lost 8 bases and J 0 bases, leaving 8 bases between the germline ends. CDR3 sequence reads: CASKGYQETQYF. CDR3 coding DNA: TGCGCCAGTAAGGGGTACCAAGAGACCCAGTACTTC.

The chain couples TRBV5-4 to TRBJ1-3; 8 nucleotides match TRBD1. Trimming removed 3 bases from V and 0 bases from J; junction bases left unmatched: 5. CDR3 length: 16 residues. In germline, CDR1 is SGHNT, CDR2 YYREEE (reference sequence). CDR3 sequence: CASSSGGQVSGNTIYF. DNA for the CDR3: TGTGCCAGCAGCTCGGGGGGACAGGTCTCTGGAAACACCATATATTTT.

The V gene is TRBV9, the J gene TRBJ1-4, with no clear D. The CDR3 totals 15 residues. CDR1 is SGDLS and CDR2 is YYNGEE in the germline V gene. Between the trimmed V and J ends, which lost 0 bases and 0 bases, there was a span of 6 bases. The CDR3 here is CASSVVGATNEKLFF. DNA for the CDR3: TGTGCCAGCAGCGTAGTTGGAGCAACTAATGAAAAACTGTTTTTT.

The genes are TRBV6-1 and TRBJ2-7, with D possibly TRBD1 on 6 matching bases. This CDR3 is 12 amino acids long. V lost 6 bases and J 7 bases, leaving 13 bases between the germline ends. Germline CDR1 MNHNS, CDR2 SASEGT. The CDR3 loop reads CASRRGFGEQYF. CDR3 sequence (DNA): TGTGCCAGCAGGAGGGGGTTTGGGGAGCAGTACTTC.

This clone came up a few times. The chain couples TRBV2 to TRBJ2-5; D not resolved. The CDR3 sequence is 15 residues long. CDR1 is SNHLY, CDR2 FYNNEI, per germline. Trimming cost V 6 bases and J 4 bases, with 18 bases left between them. In DNA form, the CDR3 reads TGTGCCAGCAGAGTGGACCCGGGTTTTTCAGAGACCCAGTACTTC. Protein: CASRVDPGFSETQYF. The full variable domain, its missing parts supplied by reference TRBV2 and TRBJ2-5, is EPEVTQTPSHQVTQMGQEVILRCVPISNHLYFYWYRQILGQKVEFLVSFYNNEISEKSEIFDDQFSVERPDGSNFTLKIRSTKLEDSAMYFCASRVDPGFSETQYFGPGTRLLVL.

This clone showed up just a few times. The CDR3 spells CASGGGAAETQYF. In DNA form, the CDR3 reads TGTGCCAGCGGTGGGGGGGCTGCAGAGACCCAGTACTTC. The chain links TRBV2 to TRBJ2-5, with D tentatively TRBD2 (7 bases). Germline lookup yields CDR1 SNHLY and CDR2 FYNNEI. V gave up 8 bases and J gave up 4 bases, with 14 bases separating them. CDR3 length equals 13 residues.

The chain has TRBV6-1 and TRBJ1-2; D remains unclear. V was pared by 7 bases and J by 7 bases, with 13 bases between. The CDR3 runs 12 residues. The V gene's germline CDR1 is MNHNS and CDR2 SASEGT. The CDR3 DNA reads TGTGCCAGCACCCGGACTGTGCTTGGCTACACCTTC. Amino acid sequence: CASTRTVLGYTF.

The chain carries TRBV6-6 and TRBJ1-1; TRBD1 aligns across 7 bases. The germline V gene has CDR1 MNHNY and CDR2 SVGAGI (reference sequence). V lost 5 bases and J lost 10; bases outside the gene matches: 7. The CDR3 is 12 residues long. CDR3 bases: TGTGCCAGCAGTATACAGGGGCGGGCAGCTTTCTTT. Translating it yields CASSIQGRAAFF.

The rearrangement links TRBV5-1 to TRBJ1-1; D ambiguous. This CDR3 has 14 residues. Germline V gene sequence: CDR1 SGHRS, CDR2 YFSETQ. Deletions cut 0 bases from V and 2 bases from J, with 8 bases between. This chain's CDR3 is CASSLERGNTEAFF. The DNA for the CDR3 is TGCGCCAGCAGCTTGGAGAGAGGAAACACTGAAGCTTTCTTT.

This clone was observed once. The rearrangement joins TRBV19 to TRBJ2-7; 11 positions match TRBD1. The germline gives CDR1 LNHDA, CDR2 SQIVND (reference sequence). Unmatched junction bases numbered 1, after V lost 3 bases and J lost 3 bases. The CDR3 length is 14 residues. CDR3 amino acids: CASSIGTGGYEQYF. The CDR3, as DNA: TGTGCCAGTAGTATTGGGACAGGGGGCTACGAGCAGTACTTC.